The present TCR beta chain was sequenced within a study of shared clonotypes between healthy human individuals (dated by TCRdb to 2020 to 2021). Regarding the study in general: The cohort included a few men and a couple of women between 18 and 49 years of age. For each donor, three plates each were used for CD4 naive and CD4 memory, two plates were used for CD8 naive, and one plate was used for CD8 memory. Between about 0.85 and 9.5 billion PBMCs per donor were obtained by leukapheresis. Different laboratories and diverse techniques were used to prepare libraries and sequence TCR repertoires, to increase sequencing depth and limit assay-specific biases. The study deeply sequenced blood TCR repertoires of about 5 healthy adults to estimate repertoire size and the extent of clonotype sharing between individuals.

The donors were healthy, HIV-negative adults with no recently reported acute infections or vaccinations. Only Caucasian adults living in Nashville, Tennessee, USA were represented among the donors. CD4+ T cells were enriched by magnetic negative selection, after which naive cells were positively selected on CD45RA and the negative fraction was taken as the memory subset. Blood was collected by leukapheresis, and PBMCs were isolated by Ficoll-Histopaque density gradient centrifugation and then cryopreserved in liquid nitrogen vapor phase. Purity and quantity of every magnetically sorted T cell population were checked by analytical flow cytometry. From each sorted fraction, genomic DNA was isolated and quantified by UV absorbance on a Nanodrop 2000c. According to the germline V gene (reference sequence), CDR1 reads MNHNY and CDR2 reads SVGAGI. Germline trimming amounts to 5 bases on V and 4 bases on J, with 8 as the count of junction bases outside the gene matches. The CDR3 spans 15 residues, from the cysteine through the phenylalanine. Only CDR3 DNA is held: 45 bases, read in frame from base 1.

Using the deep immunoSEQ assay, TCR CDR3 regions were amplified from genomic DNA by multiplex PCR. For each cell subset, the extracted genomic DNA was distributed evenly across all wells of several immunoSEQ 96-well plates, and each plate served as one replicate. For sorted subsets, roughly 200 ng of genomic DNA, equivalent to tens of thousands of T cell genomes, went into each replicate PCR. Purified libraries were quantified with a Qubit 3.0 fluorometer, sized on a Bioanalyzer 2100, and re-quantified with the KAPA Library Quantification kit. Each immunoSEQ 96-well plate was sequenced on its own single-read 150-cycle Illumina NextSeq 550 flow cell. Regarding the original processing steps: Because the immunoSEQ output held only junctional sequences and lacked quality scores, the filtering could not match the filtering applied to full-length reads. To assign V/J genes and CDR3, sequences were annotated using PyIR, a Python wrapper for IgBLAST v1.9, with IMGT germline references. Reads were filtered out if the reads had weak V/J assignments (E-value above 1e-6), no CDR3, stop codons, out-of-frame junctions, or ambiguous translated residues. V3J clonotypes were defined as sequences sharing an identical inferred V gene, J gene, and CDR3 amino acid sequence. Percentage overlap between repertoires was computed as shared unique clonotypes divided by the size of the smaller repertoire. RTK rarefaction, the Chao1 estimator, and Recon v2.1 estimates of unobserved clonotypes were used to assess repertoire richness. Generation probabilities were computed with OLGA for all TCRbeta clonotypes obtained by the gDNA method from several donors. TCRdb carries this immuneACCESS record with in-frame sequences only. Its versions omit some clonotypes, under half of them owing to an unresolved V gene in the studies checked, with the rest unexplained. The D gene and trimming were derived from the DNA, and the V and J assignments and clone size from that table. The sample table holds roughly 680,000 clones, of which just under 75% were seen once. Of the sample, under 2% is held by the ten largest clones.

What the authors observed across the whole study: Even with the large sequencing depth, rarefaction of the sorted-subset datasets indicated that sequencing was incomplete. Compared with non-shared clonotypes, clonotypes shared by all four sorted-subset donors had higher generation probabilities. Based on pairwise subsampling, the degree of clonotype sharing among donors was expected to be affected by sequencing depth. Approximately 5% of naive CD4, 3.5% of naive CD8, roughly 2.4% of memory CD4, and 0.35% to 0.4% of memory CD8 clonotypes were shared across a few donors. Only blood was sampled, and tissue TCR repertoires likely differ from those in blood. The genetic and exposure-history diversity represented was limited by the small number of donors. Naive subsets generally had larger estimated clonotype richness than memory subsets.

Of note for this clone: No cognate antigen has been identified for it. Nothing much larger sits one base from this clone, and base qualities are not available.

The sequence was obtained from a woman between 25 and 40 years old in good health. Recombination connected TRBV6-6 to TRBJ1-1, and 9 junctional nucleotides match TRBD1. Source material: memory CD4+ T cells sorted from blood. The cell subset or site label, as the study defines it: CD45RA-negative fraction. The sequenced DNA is TGTGCCAGCAGTCCGGGACAGGGTGGTTTCACTGAAGCTTTCTTT. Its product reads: CASSPGQGGFTEAFF.